This is a list of T cell receptor beta chains from one sample in a study of blood T cell repertoires in COVID-19. The assay was immunoSEQ multiplex PCR, and TCRdb's table has in-frame clones only and misses some. The table includes approximately 300,000 clones, 89% detected once. Sequenced input: peripheral blood. The receptors originated from a man younger than 35 who had recovered from COVID-19. Each CDR3 is given with its conserved first and last residue. A D gene is named only where the DNA matches it firmly. Size values are once, few and many counts, or a class for expanded clones, and some rows have none.

D	size	V	J	CDR3	DNA
TRBD1	NA	TRBV19	TRBJ2-5	CASSFRDREIQETQYF	TGTGCCAGTAGTTTCCGGGACAGGGAAATTCAAGAGACCCAGTACTTC
NA	NA	TRBV7-9	TRBJ1-4	CASSVNTGQEKLFF	TGTGCCAGCAGTGTGAATACAGGGCAGGAAAAACTGTTTTTT
TRBD2	NA	TRBV7-9	TRBJ2-2	CASSLGSGGARTGELFF	TGTGCCAGCAGCTTAGGTAGCGGGGGGGCCCGCACCGGGGAGCTGTTTTTT
TRBD1	NA	TRBV7-9	TRBJ2-7	CASSLAHSGGYSYEQYF	TGTGCCAGCAGCTTAGCGCATTCAGGGGGCTACTCCTACGAGCAGTACTTC
TRBD1	once	TRBV18	TRBJ2-3	CASSPQQTGTRGDTQYF	TGTGCCAGCTCACCACAGCAGACAGGGACCAGGGGAGATACGCAGTATTTT
NA	once	TRBV27	TRBJ2-1	CASTLAYKANEQFF	TGTGCCAGCACCCTAGCTTATAAGGCCAATGAGCAGTTCTTC
NA	NA	TRBV27	TRBJ1-1	CASRPGSAATEAFF	TGTGCCAGCAGGCCGGGGTCCGCAGCAACTGAAGCTTTCTTT
NA	NA	TRBV18	TRBJ1-2	CATFGGDYGYTF	TGTGCCACCTTCGGGGGGGACTATGGCTACACCTTC
NA	NA	TRBV7-9	TRBJ1-1	CASSSRDRLGAEAFF	TGTGCCAGCAGCTCCCGAGACAGGTTGGGCGCTGAAGCTTTCTTT
NA	NA	TRBV5-4	TRBJ2-1	CASSLGQGNSYNEQFF	TGTGCCAGCAGCTTGGGGCAGGGGAACTCCTACAATGAGCAGTTCTTC
TRBD1	few	TRBV19	TRBJ1-3	CARRDRAGNTIYF	TGTGCCCGAAGAGACAGGGCTGGAAACACCATATATTTT
NA	NA	TRBV28	TRBJ2-1	CASPASGGGSYNEQFF	TGTGCCAGCCCCGCTAGCGGAGGGGGCTCCTACAATGAGCAGTTCTTC
NA	NA	TRBV15	TRBJ1-2	CATVEEGTYYGYTF	TGTGCCACCGTGGAGGAGGGTACCTACTATGGCTACACCTTC
NA	NA	TRBV7-3	TRBJ2-1	CASSSRNEQFF	TGTGCCAGCAGCTCCCGGAATGAGCAGTTCTTC
TRBD2	NA	TRBV10-1	TRBJ2-1	CASSESAGGRFF	TGCGCCAGCAGTGAGTCCGCGGGGGGGAGATTCTTC
TRBD1	few	TRBV10-2	TRBJ2-1	CASSKGDRGLFTMRDGSVRFF	TGCGCCAGCTCCAAAGGCGACAGGGGTCTATTTACAATGAGAGATGGGTCGGTTCGGTTCTTC
TRBD1	NA	TRBV6-4	TRBJ1-1	CASSPSGTGREAFF	TGTGCCAGCAGTCCATCCGGGACAGGGCGTGAAGCTTTCTTT
NA	NA	TRBV15	TRBJ2-2	CATSGGGGELFF	TGTGCCACCAGCGGAGGAGGCGGGGAGCTGTTTTTT
TRBD1	NA	TRBV5-5	TRBJ1-2	CASSLSPGQLYGYTF	TGTGCCAGCAGCTTGTCCCCGGGACAGCTCTATGGCTACACCTTC
TRBD2	once	TRBV5-1	TRBJ2-3	CASSLGPAGGFTDTQYF	TGCGCCAGCAGCTTGGGGCCAGCGGGGGGATTCACAGATACGCAGTATTTT
TRBD1	NA	TRBV5-1	TRBJ2-5	CASASPGTGETQYF	TGCGCCAGCGCCTCCCCCGGGACAGGAGAGACCCAGTACTTC
NA	NA	TRBV5-4	TRBJ1-1	CASSLVGQGNTEAFF	TGTGCCAGCAGCTTGGTAGGACAAGGGAACACTGAAGCTTTCTTT
NA	NA	TRBV10-3	TRBJ1-3	CAISDIQGRDTIYF	TGTGCCATCAGTGATATACAGGGTAGAGACACCATATATTTT
NA	NA	TRBV7-9	TRBJ1-3	CASSLTGSSSGNTIYF	TGTGCCAGCAGCTTAACAGGAAGCTCCTCTGGAAACACCATATATTTT
NA	NA	TRBV15	TRBJ2-2	CATSRGGTGELFF	TGTGCCACCAGCAGAGGAGGGACCGGGGAGCTGTTTTTT
TRBD1	NA	TRBV7-2	TRBJ1-2	CASSLVSGRGSWGGYTF	TGTGCCAGCAGCTTAGTTTCGGGCAGGGGGAGTTGGGGTGGCTACACCTTC
TRBD2	NA	TRBV11-3	TRBJ2-2	CASSLGTSGWTGELFF	TGTGCCAGCAGCTTAGGGACTAGCGGGTGGACCGGGGAGCTGTTTTTT
NA	once	TRBV30	TRBJ2-1	CASSPEGGNYNEQFF	TGTGCCTCATCCCCTGAGGGAGGCAACTACAATGAGCAGTTCTTC
NA	NA	TRBV7-8	TRBJ2-5	CASSLRLDQETQYF	TGTGCCAGCAGCTTAAGACTAGACCAAGAGACCCAGTACTTC
NA	NA	TRBV23-1	TRBJ2-7	CASRRDNQPSYEQYF	TGCGCCAGCCGCCGGGACAACCAGCCTTCCTACGAGCAGTACTTC
TRBD1	NA	TRBV6-2/TRBV6-3	TRBJ1-1	CASSAGTGIGKAFF	TGTGCCAGCAGTGCCGGGACAGGCATTGGCAAAGCTTTCTTT
TRBD2	NA	TRBV11-2	TRBJ2-1	CASSPITGGVSNEQFF	TGTGCCAGCAGCCCGATTACCGGGGGGGTGTCGAATGAGCAGTTCTTC
TRBD2	NA	TRBV6-5	TRBJ2-1	CASRASGDNEQFF	TGTGCCAGCAGGGCTAGCGGGGACAATGAGCAGTTCTTC
NA	NA	TRBV5-5	TRBJ2-1	CASSLGQNSYNEQFF	TGTGCCAGCAGCTTGGGGCAGAACTCCTACAATGAGCAGTTCTTC
NA	NA	TRBV2	TRBJ1-5	CASSEGTTSNQPQHF	TGTGCCAGCAGTGAGGGGACAACTAGCAATCAGCCCCAGCATTTT
TRBD1	NA	TRBV2	TRBJ2-5	CASSADRNQETQYF	TGTGCCAGCAGTGCGGACAGGAACCAAGAGACCCAGTACTTC
NA	NA	TRBV7-2	TRBJ1-1	CASSLAVGTEAFF	TGTGCCAGCAGCTTAGCTGTCGGCACTGAAGCTTTCTTT
TRBD2	NA	TRBV9	TRBJ2-3	CASSVGLAGGTDTQYF	TGTGCCAGCAGCGTCGGACTAGCGGGGGGAACAGATACGCAGTATTTT
NA	few	TRBV12-3/TRBV12-4	TRBJ1-1	CASSLSENTEAFF	TGTGCCAGCAGTCTGAGTGAGAACACTGAAGCTTTCTTT
TRBD1	NA	TRBV3-1/TRBV3-2	TRBJ1-4	CASSPTGGGEKLFF	TGTGCCAGCAGCCCGACAGGGGGCGGTGAAAAACTGTTTTTT
NA	NA	TRBV5-1	TRBJ1-2	CASSPGPATWGYTF	TGCGCCAGCAGCCCAGGGCCGGCAACATGGGGCTACACCTTC
TRBD1	NA	TRBV4-1	TRBJ1-5	CASSRQGGNQPQHF	TGCGCCAGCAGCAGGCAGGGGGGCAATCAGCCCCAGCATTTT
TRBD1	NA	TRBV5-4	TRBJ1-4	CASSSRPQGAWEKLFF	TGTGCCAGCAGTTCTAGACCACAGGGGGCGTGGGAAAAACTGTTTTTT
NA	NA	TRBV4-1	TRBJ2-3	CASSQVEESTDTQYF	TGCGCCAGCAGCCAAGTAGAGGAGAGCACAGATACGCAGTATTTT
NA	NA	TRBV29-1	TRBJ2-7	CSVEMAYEQYF	TGCAGCGTCGAAATGGCTTACGAGCAGTACTTC
NA	few	TRBV6-2/TRBV6-3	TRBJ1-5	CASSYSMGRGDPPYSNQPQHF	TGTGCCAGCAGTTACTCGATGGGCAGGGGTGATCCCCCGTATAGCAATCAGCCCCAGCATTTT
NA	few	TRBV21-1	TRBJ2-7	CASSKVRLPITYEQYF	TGTGCCAGCAGCAAAGTTCGACTGCCAATAACCTACGAGCAGTACTTC
TRBD2	NA	TRBV5-1	TRBJ2-5	CASSLSGREGETQYF	TGCGCCAGCAGTCTTAGCGGGAGGGAGGGAGAGACCCAGTACTTC
NA	NA	TRBV2	TRBJ1-2	CASSVRQDYTF	TGTGCCAGCAGTGTCCGTCAGGACTACACCTTC
TRBD1	few	TRBV7-3	TRBJ2-2	CASSTRQGGTGELFF	TGTGCCAGCAGCACCCGACAGGGTGGCACCGGGGAGCTGTTTTTT
NA	NA	TRBV27	TRBJ1-1	CASVRSGGGEAFF	TGTGCCAGCGTAAGGTCGGGGGGCGGGGAAGCTTTCTTT
NA	NA	TRBV5-4	TRBJ1-2	CASSFPGEGGYGYTF	TGTGCCAGCAGCTTCCCGGGTGAAGGCGGCTATGGCTACACCTTC
TRBD2	once	TRBV5-1	TRBJ2-1	CASSGGLAGDMYNEQFF	TGCGCCAGCAGCGGGGGACTAGCGGGAGATATGTACAATGAGCAGTTCTTC
NA	NA	TRBV5-1	TRBJ1-1	CASSSLGGNTEAFF	TGCGCCAGCAGCTCCCTAGGAGGTAACACTGAAGCTTTCTTT
TRBD2	NA	TRBV19	TRBJ2-3	CASRKQGGWDTDTQYF	TGTGCCAGTAGGAAGCAGGGAGGGTGGGATACAGATACGCAGTATTTT